The clone carrying this T cell receptor beta chain appeared many times. What it binds is not known. This specimen comes from a study of blood T cells in healthy people across ages. Findings of the study overall: No conclusive comparison of naive versus antigen-experienced cells was possible with unsorted PBMCs. Considered underestimates were the diversity estimates obtained from one million T cells. Older age went with lower TCR beta diversity per million T cells, in a roughly linear way.

Alongside a J-beta primer mix, a sample-barcoded 5' primer served in a second PCR lasting about 7 to 12 cycles. Via MiXCR, TCRdb re-called the 5' RACE reads, giving one row per CDR3 protein. The sample carries around 650,000 distinct CDR3 sequences, about 30% recorded once. CDR1 and CDR2 (germline): MNHNS, SASEGT. The J segment lost 13 bases and the V segment lost 3 bases, leaving 8 bases of the junction unmatched. The CDR3 runs to 15 residues. The sample comprised blood. The receptor was derived from an elderly woman in good health. J is TRBJ2-1 and V is TRBV6-1, with 14 bases matching TRBD2. The CDR3 nucleotides read TGTGCCAGCAGTGAGGGGACTAGCGGGGGAAGGACTCAGTTCTTC. Its translation: CASSEGTSGGRTQFF.